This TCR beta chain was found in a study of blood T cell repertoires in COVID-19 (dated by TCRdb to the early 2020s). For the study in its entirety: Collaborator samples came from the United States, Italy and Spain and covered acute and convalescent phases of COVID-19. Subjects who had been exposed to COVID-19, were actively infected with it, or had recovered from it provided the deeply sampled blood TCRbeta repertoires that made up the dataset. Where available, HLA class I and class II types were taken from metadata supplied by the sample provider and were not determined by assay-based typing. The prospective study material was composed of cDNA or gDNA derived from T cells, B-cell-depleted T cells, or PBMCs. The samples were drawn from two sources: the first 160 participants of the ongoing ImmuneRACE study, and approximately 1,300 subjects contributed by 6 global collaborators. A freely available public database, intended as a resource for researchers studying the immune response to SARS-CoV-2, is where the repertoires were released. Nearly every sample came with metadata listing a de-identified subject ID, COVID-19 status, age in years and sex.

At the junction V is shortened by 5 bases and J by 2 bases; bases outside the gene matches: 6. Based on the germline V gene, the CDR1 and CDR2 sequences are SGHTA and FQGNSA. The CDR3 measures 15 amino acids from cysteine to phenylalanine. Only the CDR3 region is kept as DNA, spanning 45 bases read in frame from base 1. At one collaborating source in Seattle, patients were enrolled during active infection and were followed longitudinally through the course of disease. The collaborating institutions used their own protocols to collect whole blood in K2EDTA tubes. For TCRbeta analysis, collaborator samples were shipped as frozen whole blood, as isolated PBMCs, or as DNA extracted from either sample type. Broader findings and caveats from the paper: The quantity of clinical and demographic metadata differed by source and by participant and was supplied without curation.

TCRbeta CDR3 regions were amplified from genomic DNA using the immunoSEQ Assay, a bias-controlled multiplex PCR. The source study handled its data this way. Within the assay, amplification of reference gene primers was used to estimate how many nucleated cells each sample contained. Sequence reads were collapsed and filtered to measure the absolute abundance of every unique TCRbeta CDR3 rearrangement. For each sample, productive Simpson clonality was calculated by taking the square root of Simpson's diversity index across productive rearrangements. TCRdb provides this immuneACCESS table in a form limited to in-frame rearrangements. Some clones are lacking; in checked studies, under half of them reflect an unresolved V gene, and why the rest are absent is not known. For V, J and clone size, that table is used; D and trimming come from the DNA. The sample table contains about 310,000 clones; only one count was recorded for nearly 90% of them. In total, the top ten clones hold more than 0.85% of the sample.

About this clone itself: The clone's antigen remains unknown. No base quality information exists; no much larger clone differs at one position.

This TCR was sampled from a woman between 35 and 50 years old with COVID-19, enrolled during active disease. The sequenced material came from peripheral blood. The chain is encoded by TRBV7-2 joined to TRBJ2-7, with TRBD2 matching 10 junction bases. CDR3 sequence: CASSLGGTSAYEQYF. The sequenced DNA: TGTGCCAGCAGCCTGGGGGGGACTAGCGCCTACGAGCAGTACTTC.